These T cell receptor beta chains were read from a single sample in a study of T cell clones after liver transplantation. Repertoires were generated with immunoSEQ multiplex PCR, while TCRdb's copy carries only in-frame clones and drops some. The table lists nearly 11,000 clones, around 71% of them singletons. The material sequenced was CD4+ T cells from blood, taken 30 to 33 months after liver transplant. The receptors originated from a human patient who received a liver transplant. A subset of T cells may come from the graft donor. CDR3s include the opening cysteine and the closing phenylalanine or tryptophan. A D gene is named only where the DNA matches it firmly. Clone size is stated in some rows and not others, as once, few, many or a class when expanded.

v_call: TRBV15
d_call: .
j_call: TRBJ1-6
clone_size: .
cdr3_aa: CATSPFRGTYNSPLHF
cdr3_nt: TGTGCCACCAGCCCCTTTCGGGGGACCTATAATTCACCCCTCCACTTT

v_call: TRBV28
d_call: .
j_call: TRBJ2-7
clone_size: .
cdr3_aa: CASSPLAGSEQYF
cdr3_nt: TGTGCCAGCAGTCCCCTGGCGGGTAGCGAGCAGTACTTC

v_call: TRBV14
d_call: .
j_call: TRBJ2-1
clone_size: .
cdr3_aa: CASSLYQDGNEQFF
cdr3_nt: TGTGCCAGCAGCCTATACCAGGACGGCAATGAGCAGTTCTTC

v_call: TRBV6-1
d_call: TRBD1
j_call: TRBJ2-7
clone_size: .
cdr3_aa: CASSGDRGYEQYF
cdr3_nt: TGTGCCAGCAGTGGCGACAGGGGTTACGAGCAGTACTTC

v_call: TRBV2
d_call: TRBD1
j_call: TRBJ1-2
clone_size: .
cdr3_aa: CASSDPGQGGGNYGYTF
cdr3_nt: TGTGCCAGCAGTGACCCGGGACAGGGAGGAGGGAACTATGGCTACACCTTC

v_call: TRBV2
d_call: .
j_call: TRBJ2-2
clone_size: .
cdr3_aa: CASRGGTGELFF
cdr3_nt: TGTGCCAGCAGGGGCGGGACCGGGGAGCTGTTTTTT

v_call: TRBV7-8
d_call: TRBD1
j_call: TRBJ1-2
clone_size: .
cdr3_aa: CASSSRTGSWDGYGYTF
cdr3_nt: TGTGCCAGCAGCTCCAGGACAGGGAGTTGGGACGGCTATGGCTACACCTTC

v_call: TRBV7-9
d_call: TRBD2
j_call: TRBJ2-3
clone_size: .
cdr3_aa: CASSLTSGGERPDTQYF
cdr3_nt: TGTGCCAGCAGCTTAACTAGCGGGGGCGAAAGGCCCGATACGCAGTATTTT

v_call: TRBV9
d_call: TRBD2
j_call: TRBJ2-5
clone_size: .
cdr3_aa: CARKWEAGDQETQYF
cdr3_nt: TGTGCCAGGAAGTGGGAAGCGGGGGACCAAGAGACCCAGTACTTC

v_call: TRBV5-8
d_call: .
j_call: TRBJ1-5
clone_size: .
cdr3_aa: CASSPSDDRPGQPQHF
cdr3_nt: TGTGCCAGCAGCCCTTCCGACGATAGGCCTGGCCAGCCCCAGCATTTT

v_call: TRBV19
d_call: .
j_call: TRBJ1-1
clone_size: .
cdr3_aa: CASSPGRGFEAFF
cdr3_nt: TGTGCCAGTAGTCCGGGACGGGGCTTCGAAGCTTTCTTT

v_call: TRBV7-9
d_call: .
j_call: TRBJ1-5
clone_size: .
cdr3_aa: CASSSVGDIGQPQHF
cdr3_nt: TGTGCCAGCAGCTCCGTAGGGGATATAGGTCAGCCCCAGCATTTT

v_call: TRBV30
d_call: TRBD2
j_call: TRBJ2-1
clone_size: .
cdr3_aa: CAWSSGLAGGGYKNEQFF
cdr3_nt: TGTGCCTGGAGTAGTGGACTAGCGGGAGGAGGTTATAAAAATGAGCAGTTCTTC

v_call: TRBV27
d_call: .
j_call: TRBJ1-5
clone_size: .
cdr3_aa: CASSLDSYSNQPQHF
cdr3_nt: TGTGCCAGCAGTCTGGACAGCTATAGCAATCAGCCCCAGCATTTT

v_call: TRBV6-4
d_call: TRBD2
j_call: TRBJ2-3
clone_size: .
cdr3_aa: CASSDSASGGADTQYF
cdr3_nt: TGTGCCAGCAGTGACTCGGCTAGCGGGGGCGCAGATACGCAGTATTTT

v_call: TRBV6-5
d_call: .
j_call: TRBJ2-3
clone_size: .
cdr3_aa: CASSYSGPTDTQYF
cdr3_nt: TGTGCCAGCAGTTACTCAGGCCCCACAGATACGCAGTATTTT

v_call: TRBV6-5
d_call: TRBD2
j_call: TRBJ2-2
clone_size: .
cdr3_aa: CASSYGTSRAELFF
cdr3_nt: TGTGCCAGCAGTTATGGGACTAGCCGAGCGGAGCTGTTTTTT

v_call: TRBV15
d_call: TRBD2
j_call: TRBJ2-1
clone_size: medium-sized
cdr3_aa: CATSRDMAGGPYNEQFF
cdr3_nt: TGTGCCACCAGCAGAGATATGGCGGGGGGGCCCTACAATGAGCAGTTCTTC

v_call: TRBV5-1
d_call: .
j_call: TRBJ2-1
clone_size: .
cdr3_aa: CASSLGDSNEQFF
cdr3_nt: TGCGCCAGCAGCTTGGGAGACAGCAATGAGCAGTTCTTC

v_call: TRBV28
d_call: TRBD1
j_call: TRBJ2-1
clone_size: .
cdr3_aa: CASSSGTADEQFF
cdr3_nt: TGTGCCAGCAGTTCGGGGACAGCAGATGAGCAGTTCTTC

v_call: TRBV19
d_call: .
j_call: TRBJ2-7
clone_size: few
cdr3_aa: CASRGGSSYEQYF
cdr3_nt: TGTGCCAGTAGGGGCGGCAGCTCCTACGAGCAGTACTTC

v_call: TRBV7-8
d_call: TRBD1
j_call: TRBJ2-7
clone_size: .
cdr3_aa: CASSGQGAYEQYF
cdr3_nt: TGTGCCAGCAGCGGACAGGGGGCGTACGAGCAGTACTTC

v_call: TRBV19
d_call: TRBD2
j_call: TRBJ2-3
clone_size: .
cdr3_aa: CASSITGGGTGTDTQYF
cdr3_nt: TGTGCCAGTAGTATAACGGGGGGGGGTACTGGCACAGATACGCAGTATTTT

v_call: TRBV5-6
d_call: .
j_call: TRBJ2-1
clone_size: .
cdr3_aa: CAVGGEGQYNEQFF
cdr3_nt: TGTGCCGTCGGGGGTGAGGGGCAATACAATGAGCAGTTCTTC

v_call: TRBV4-1
d_call: .
j_call: TRBJ2-3
clone_size: once
cdr3_aa: CASSQDPGRVVDTQYF
cdr3_nt: TGCGCCAGCAGCCAAGATCCCGGCAGGGTGGTAGATACGCAGTATTTT

v_call: TRBV29-1
d_call: .
j_call: TRBJ2-3
clone_size: .
cdr3_aa: CSVEWAERTDTQYF
cdr3_nt: TGCAGCGTTGAATGGGCGGAACGCACAGATACGCAGTATTTT

v_call: TRBV9
d_call: .
j_call: TRBJ1-6
clone_size: .
cdr3_aa: CASSAGGGFHYNSPLHF
cdr3_nt: TGTGCCAGCAGCGCCGGTGGTGGCTTTCACTATAATTCACCCCTCCACTTT

v_call: TRBV7-9
d_call: .
j_call: TRBJ1-4
clone_size: .
cdr3_aa: CASSPAGPTNEKLFF
cdr3_nt: TGTGCCAGCAGCCCCGCTGGTCCAACTAATGAAAAACTGTTTTTT

v_call: TRBV11-3
d_call: TRBD1
j_call: TRBJ1-2
clone_size: medium-sized
cdr3_aa: CASSPQTGTGENYGYTF
cdr3_nt: TGTGCCAGCAGCCCCCAAACCGGGACAGGGGAAAACTATGGCTACACCTTC

v_call: TRBV29-1
d_call: .
j_call: TRBJ2-7
clone_size: .
cdr3_aa: CSVEDREGPYEQYF
cdr3_nt: TGCAGCGTTGAAGACCGGGAAGGTCCCTACGAGCAGTACTTC

v_call: TRBV14
d_call: .
j_call: TRBJ2-1
clone_size: few
cdr3_aa: CASSPRRVTDNEQFF
cdr3_nt: TGTGCCAGCAGCCCGCGCAGGGTAACGGACAATGAGCAGTTCTTC

v_call: TRBV19
d_call: .
j_call: TRBJ2-7
clone_size: few
cdr3_aa: CASSIGGDRQYF
cdr3_nt: TGTGCCAGTAGTATAGGAGGTGATCGGCAGTACTTC

v_call: TRBV5-1
d_call: .
j_call: TRBJ2-2
clone_size: .
cdr3_aa: CASNPDPNTGELFF
cdr3_nt: TGCGCCAGCAACCCGGACCCGAACACCGGGGAGCTGTTTTTT

v_call: TRBV11-3
d_call: .
j_call: TRBJ1-1
clone_size: .
cdr3_aa: CASSLSLGRPNTEAFF
cdr3_nt: TGTGCCAGCAGCTTATCCCTGGGACGGCCGAACACTGAAGCTTTCTTT

v_call: TRBV30
d_call: TRBD1
j_call: TRBJ2-5
clone_size: once
cdr3_aa: CAWSVQGGLSGQETQYF
cdr3_nt: TGTGCCTGGAGTGTACAGGGGGGTCTTTCCGGACAAGAGACCCAGTACTTC

v_call: TRBV6-1
d_call: TRBD1
j_call: TRBJ1-1
clone_size: .
cdr3_aa: CASSDRDRGILVTEAFF
cdr3_nt: TGTGCCAGCAGTGACCGGGACAGGGGTATATTGGTGACTGAAGCTTTCTTT

v_call: TRBV7-9
d_call: TRBD1
j_call: TRBJ2-2
clone_size: .
cdr3_aa: CASSLARQGDTGELFF
cdr3_nt: TGTGCCAGCAGCTTAGCGAGGCAGGGGGACACCGGGGAGCTGTTTTTT

v_call: TRBV19
d_call: .
j_call: TRBJ1-1
clone_size: .
cdr3_aa: CASSPQDGTGTEAFF
cdr3_nt: TGTGCCAGTAGCCCCCAGGACGGAACGGGCACTGAAGCTTTCTTT

v_call: TRBV5-4
d_call: .
j_call: TRBJ2-3
clone_size: .
cdr3_aa: CASSLWGAVDTQYF
cdr3_nt: TGTGCCAGCAGCTTGTGGGGGGCTGTAGATACGCAGTATTTT

v_call: TRBV28
d_call: TRBD1
j_call: TRBJ1-6
clone_size: .
cdr3_aa: CASLMGQGIANSPLHF
cdr3_nt: TGTGCCAGTTTGATGGGACAGGGAATAGCAAATTCACCCCTCCACTTT

v_call: TRBV28
d_call: TRBD2
j_call: TRBJ2-3
clone_size: few
cdr3_aa: CASSFFALADYTDTQYF
cdr3_nt: TGTGCCAGCAGTTTTTTCGCGCTAGCGGATTACACAGATACGCAGTATTTT

v_call: TRBV28
d_call: .
j_call: TRBJ2-7
clone_size: .
cdr3_aa: CASSRVRTHEQYF
cdr3_nt: TGTGCCAGCAGCCGAGTCCGGACTCACGAGCAGTACTTC

v_call: TRBV28
d_call: TRBD2
j_call: TRBJ2-3
clone_size: .
cdr3_aa: CASSSPSGTSGGRGPDTQYF
cdr3_nt: TGTGCCAGCAGTTCCCCTTCCGGGACTAGCGGGGGGAGGGGTCCAGATACGCAGTATTTT

v_call: TRBV10-1
d_call: TRBD1
j_call: TRBJ1-1
clone_size: .
cdr3_aa: CASSGQGNTEAFF
cdr3_nt: TGCGCCAGCAGCGGACAGGGGAACACTGAAGCTTTCTTT

v_call: TRBV28
d_call: TRBD1
j_call: TRBJ1-5
clone_size: .
cdr3_aa: CASSPWGQGATQPQHF
cdr3_nt: TGTGCCAGCAGTCCATGGGGACAGGGGGCTACTCAGCCCCAGCATTTT

v_call: TRBV27
d_call: .
j_call: TRBJ2-5
clone_size: .
cdr3_aa: CASSLGDGETQYF
cdr3_nt: TGTGCCAGCAGCCTAGGGGACGGGGAGACCCAGTACTTC

v_call: TRBV10-3
d_call: .
j_call: TRBJ2-7
clone_size: .
cdr3_aa: CAIFGGEGSYEQYF
cdr3_nt: TGTGCCATCTTCGGGGGAGAGGGCTCCTACGAGCAGTACTTC

v_call: TRBV6-1
d_call: .
j_call: TRBJ2-6
clone_size: .
cdr3_aa: CASSEFSGSGANVLTF
cdr3_nt: TGTGCCAGCAGTGAATTTAGTGGCTCTGGGGCCAACGTCCTGACTTTC